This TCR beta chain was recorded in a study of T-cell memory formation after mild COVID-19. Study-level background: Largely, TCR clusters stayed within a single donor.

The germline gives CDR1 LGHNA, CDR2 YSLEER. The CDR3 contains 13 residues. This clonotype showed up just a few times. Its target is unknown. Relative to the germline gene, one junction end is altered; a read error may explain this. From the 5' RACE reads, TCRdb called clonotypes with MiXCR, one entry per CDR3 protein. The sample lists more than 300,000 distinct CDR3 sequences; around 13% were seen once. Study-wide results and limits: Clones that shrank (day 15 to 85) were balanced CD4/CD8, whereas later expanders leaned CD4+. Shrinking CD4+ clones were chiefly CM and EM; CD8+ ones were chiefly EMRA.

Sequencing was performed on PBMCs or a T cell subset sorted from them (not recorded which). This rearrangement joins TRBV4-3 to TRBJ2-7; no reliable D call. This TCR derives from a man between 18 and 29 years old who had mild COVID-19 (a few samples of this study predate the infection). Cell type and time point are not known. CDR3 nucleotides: TGCGCCAGCAGCCAAGAACCCAGGTACGCGCAGTACTTC. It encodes CASSQEPRYAQYF.